The table lists the clone carrying this T cell receptor (beta chain) with many counts. TCRdb reprocessed the RT-PCR reads with MiXCR, giving one entry per CDR3 protein. Altogether fewer than 800,000 distinct CDR3 sequences are present, 11% to 15% being singletons, with the ten largest covering about 3.9%. Trimming shortened V by 8 bases and J by 3 bases, and 10 bases separated the two germline ends. There are 12 residues in the CDR3. From germline, CDR1 is MNHEY and CDR2 SVGEGT. The chain is built from TRBV6-2 or TRBV6-3 and TRBJ2-5, with a weak D call TRBD2 (5 bases). The sample comprised memory CD4+ T cells from blood. The TCR comes from a female donor in good health, serving as a healthy control. The CDR3 region has the DNA TGTGCCAGCGGGAGAAGTGAAGAGACCCAGTACTTC. Amino acids: CASGRSEETQYF.